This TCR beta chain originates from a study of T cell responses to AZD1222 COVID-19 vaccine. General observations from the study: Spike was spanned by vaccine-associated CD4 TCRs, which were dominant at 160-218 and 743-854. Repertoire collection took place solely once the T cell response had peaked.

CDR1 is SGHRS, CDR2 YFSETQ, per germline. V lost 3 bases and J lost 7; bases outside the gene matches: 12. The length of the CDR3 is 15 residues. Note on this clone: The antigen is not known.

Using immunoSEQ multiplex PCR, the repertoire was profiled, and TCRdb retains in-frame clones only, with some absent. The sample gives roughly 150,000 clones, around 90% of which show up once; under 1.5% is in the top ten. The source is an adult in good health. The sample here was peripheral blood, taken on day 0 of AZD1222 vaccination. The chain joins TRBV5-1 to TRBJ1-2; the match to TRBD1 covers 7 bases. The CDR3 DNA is TGCGCCAGCAGCTCCAGGGACAGAAATTCCCGTGGCTACACCTTC. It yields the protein CASSSRDRNSRGYTF.